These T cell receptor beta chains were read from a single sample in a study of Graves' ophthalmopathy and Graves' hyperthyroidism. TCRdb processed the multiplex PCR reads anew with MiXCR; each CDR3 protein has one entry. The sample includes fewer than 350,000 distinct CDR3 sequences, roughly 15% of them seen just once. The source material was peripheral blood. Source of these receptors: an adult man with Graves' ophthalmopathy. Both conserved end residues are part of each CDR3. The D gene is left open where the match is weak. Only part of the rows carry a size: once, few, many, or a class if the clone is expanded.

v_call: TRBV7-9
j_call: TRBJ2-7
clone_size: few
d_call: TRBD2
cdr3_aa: CASSTPVAGEGEQYF
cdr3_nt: TGTGCCAGCAGCACCCCGGTAGCGGGAGAGGGCGAGCAGTACTTC

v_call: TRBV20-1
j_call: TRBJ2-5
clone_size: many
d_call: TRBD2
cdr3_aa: CSAQTSGDETQYF
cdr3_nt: TGCAGTGCTCAGACTAGCGGGGATGAGACCCAGTACTTC

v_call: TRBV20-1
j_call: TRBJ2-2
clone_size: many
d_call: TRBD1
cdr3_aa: CSASRTGNTGELFF
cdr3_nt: TGCAGTGCTAGTAGGACAGGGAACACCGGGGAGCTGTTTTTT

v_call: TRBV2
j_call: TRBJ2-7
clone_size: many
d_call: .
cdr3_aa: CASNSVRGYEQYF
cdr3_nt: TGTGCCAGCAATTCGGTACGAGGATACGAGCAGTACTTC

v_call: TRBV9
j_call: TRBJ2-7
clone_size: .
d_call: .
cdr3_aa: CASSPQARALYEQCF
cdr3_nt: TGTGCCAGCAGCCCCCAGGCGAGGGCCCTCTACGAGCAGTGCTTC

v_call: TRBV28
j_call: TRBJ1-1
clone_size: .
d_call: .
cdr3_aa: CASSYRLEAFF
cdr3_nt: TGTGCCAGCAGTTACAGACTTGAAGCTTTCTTT

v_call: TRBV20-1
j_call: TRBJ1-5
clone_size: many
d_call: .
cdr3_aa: CSARRGQGGQPQHF
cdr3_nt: TGCAGTGCTAGGAGGGGTCAGGGTGGTCAGCCCCAGCATTTT

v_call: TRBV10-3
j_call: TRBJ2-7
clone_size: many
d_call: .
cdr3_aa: CAISANAGTSGYEQYF
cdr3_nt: TGTGCCATCAGTGCAAATGCCGGGACCTCGGGTTACGAGCAGTACTTC

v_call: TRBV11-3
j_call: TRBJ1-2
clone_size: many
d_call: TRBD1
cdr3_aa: CASSPALGQGARQGYGYTF
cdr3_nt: TGTGCCAGCAGTCCAGCTCTTGGACAGGGGGCGCGGCAGGGGTATGGCTACACCTTC

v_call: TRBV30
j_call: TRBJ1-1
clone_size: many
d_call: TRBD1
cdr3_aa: CAWCGRGDTEAFF
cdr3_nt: TGTGCCTGGTGCGGCAGGGGGGACACTGAAGCTTTCTTT

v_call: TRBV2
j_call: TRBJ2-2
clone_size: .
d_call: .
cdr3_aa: CASSLDRDSRGELFF
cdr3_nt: TGTGCCAGCAGTTTAGATCGGGATTCTAGGGGGGAGCTGTTTTTT

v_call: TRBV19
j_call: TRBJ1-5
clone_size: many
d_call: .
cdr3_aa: CASGTPNQPQHF
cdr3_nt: TGTGCCAGTGGGACACCAAATCAGCCCCAGCATTTT

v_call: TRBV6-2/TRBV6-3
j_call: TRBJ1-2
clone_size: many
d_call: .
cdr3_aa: CASRLGTHYGYTF
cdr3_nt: TGTGCCAGCAGACTCGGGACACACTATGGCTACACCTTC

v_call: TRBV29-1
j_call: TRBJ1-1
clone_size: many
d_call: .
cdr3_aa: CSADREVTEAFF
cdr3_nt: TGCAGCGCCGACCGGGAGGTCACTGAAGCTTTCTTT

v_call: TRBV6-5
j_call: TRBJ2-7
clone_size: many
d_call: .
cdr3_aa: CASSYTLAPPYEQYF
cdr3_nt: TGTGCCAGCAGTTACACGCTCGCCCCCCCCTACGAGCAGTACTTC

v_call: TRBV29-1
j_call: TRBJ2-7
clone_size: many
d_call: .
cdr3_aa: CSVGPSTGRAPEQYF
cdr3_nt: TGCAGCGTTGGGCCATCGACGGGGCGCGCCCCCGAGCAGTACTTC

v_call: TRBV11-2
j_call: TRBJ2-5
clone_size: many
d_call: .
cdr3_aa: CASSLTAGARETQYF
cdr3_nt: TGTGCCAGCAGCTTAACCGCAGGGGCTAGGGAGACCCAGTACTTC